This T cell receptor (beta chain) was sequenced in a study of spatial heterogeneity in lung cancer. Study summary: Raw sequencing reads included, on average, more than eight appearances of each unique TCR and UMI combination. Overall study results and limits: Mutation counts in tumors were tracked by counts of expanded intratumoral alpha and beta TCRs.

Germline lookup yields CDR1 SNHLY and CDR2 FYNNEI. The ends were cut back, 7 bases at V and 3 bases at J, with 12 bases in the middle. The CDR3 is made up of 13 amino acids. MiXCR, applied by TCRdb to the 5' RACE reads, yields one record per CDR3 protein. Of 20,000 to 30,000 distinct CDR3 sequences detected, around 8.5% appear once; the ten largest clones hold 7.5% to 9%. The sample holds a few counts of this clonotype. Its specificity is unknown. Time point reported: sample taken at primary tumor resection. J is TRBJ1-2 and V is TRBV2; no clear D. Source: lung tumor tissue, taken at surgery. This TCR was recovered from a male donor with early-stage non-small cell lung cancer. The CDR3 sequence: CASNSRGYYGYTF. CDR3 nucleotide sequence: TGTGCCAGCAATTCTCGGGGATACTATGGCTACACCTTC.